The 15 T cell receptor beta chains below come from one sample, sequenced in a study. TCRdb redid the calling of the 5' RACE reads with MiXCR, one entry per CDR3 protein. Of about 54,000 distinct CDR3 sequences listed, 17% are singletons. The sequenced sample consisted of naive CD4+ T cells sorted from blood. Subset noted: naive CD4+ T cells, CD4+CD45RA+CD25-. The source of these receptors is a female donor with breast cancer.

J is TRBJ2-1 and V is TRBV11-2; TRBD2 matches 15 bases. Trimming removed 5 bases from V and 2 bases from J; junction bases left unmatched: 4. Germline V gene lookup returns CDR1 SGHAT and CDR2 FQNNGV. The CDR3 sequence is 17 residues long. The CDR3 reads CASSRTSGRGAYNEQFF. As DNA, the CDR3 is TGTGCCAGCAGCCGGACTAGCGGGAGGGGCGCCTACAATGAGCAGTTCTTC.

In this sample, this clonotype turned up a few times. The V call is TRBV6-1, the J call TRBJ2-1; tentative D call: TRBD1 (6 bases). The CDR3 sequence is 14 residues long. From germline, CDR1 is MNHNS and CDR2 SASEGT. V was cut by 7 bases and J by 9 bases, with 19 bases left in between. For the CDR3, the DNA is TGTGCCAGCACCGACGGCAGGGGCGTGGTTGAGCAGTTCTTC. This sequence encodes CASTDGRGVVEQFF.

The chain joins TRBV7-2 to TRBJ1-1, with a tentative D call TRBD1 (6 bases). The CDR3 contains 13 residues. The germline V gene encodes CDR1 SGHTA and CDR2 FQGNSA. V dropped 1 base and J dropped 10 bases, with 13 bases sitting between them. The CDR3 nucleotides read TGTGCCAGCAGCTTAGGCGGGGGCTCGGGAGCTTTCTTT. It encodes CASSLGGGSGAFF.

This clonotype was seen at least ten times. The V gene is TRBV6-2 or TRBV6-3, the J gene TRBJ1-1, with D hard to call. Trimming took 8 bases from V and 0 from J, leaving 13 bases between them. Germline V gene sequence: CDR1 MNHEY, CDR2 SVGEGT. The CDR3 totals 14 residues. This CDR3 is CASRTISLNTEAFF. DNA for the CDR3: TGTGCCAGCCGCACCATAAGTCTGAACACTGAAGCTTTCTTT.

V usage is TRBV9 and J usage is TRBJ1-1; TRBD1 agrees at 10 bases. With V trimmed by 3 bases and J by 3 bases, 5 bases remained unmatched. Germline V gene lookup returns CDR1 SGDLS and CDR2 YYNGEE. This CDR3 comprises 15 residues. DNA for the CDR3: TGTGCCAGCAGCGAATATGACAGGGGGCACACTGAAGCTTTCTTT. This encodes CASSEYDRGHTEAFF.

This chain joins TRBV7-9 and TRBJ1-6; no definite D call. The CDR3 contains 13 residues. Germline V lookup: CDR1 SEHNR, CDR2 FQNEAQ (reference sequence). Trimming took 5 bases from V and 13 from J, leaving 15 bases between them. The CDR3 coding sequence is TGTGCCAGCAGCCCCACCCGGAATCCCCCCCTCCACTTT. It yields the protein CASSPTRNPPLHF.

This clonotype has at least ten counts. V usage is TRBV7-3 and J usage is TRBJ2-7, with 10 bases aligning to TRBD2. V shed 1 base, J shed 3 bases, and the junction held 0 bases outside the gene matches. CDR3 length: 14 residues. In germline, CDR1 is SGHTA, CDR2 FQGTGA. The CDR3 nucleotides are TGTGCCAGCAGCTTAATAGCGGGAGGCTACGAGCAGTACTTC. It codes for CASSLIAGGYEQYF.

The V and J genes are TRBV10-3 and TRBJ1-1, with a possible D match to TRBD1 (6 bases). Germline assignment: CDR1 ENHRY and CDR2 SYGVKD. The CDR3 runs to 14 residues. With 9 bases removed from V and 4 bases from J, the gap between germline ends came to 18 bases. Written as DNA, the CDR3 is TGTGCCATTACCACCGGGACACGGGGCACTGAAGCTTTCTTT. Translation: CAITTGTRGTEAFF.

The genes are TRBV5-6 and TRBJ2-7; no clear D. The V gene lost 1 base and the J gene lost 4 bases, with 9 bases spanning the gap. There are 13 residues in the CDR3. Germline V lookup: CDR1 SGHDT, CDR2 YYEEEE. The CDR3: CASSLFVGYEQYF. As DNA, the CDR3 is TGTGCCAGCAGCTTGTTTGTAGGGTACGAGCAGTACTTC.

The table lists this clonotype with a few counts. This sequence joins TRBV9 and TRBJ2-3; 10 nucleotides line up with TRBD2. Germline values: CDR1 SGDLS, CDR2 YYNGEE. The V gene end was trimmed by 3 bases and the J gene end by 4 bases; junction bases not matched to a gene: 11. The CDR3 extends over 17 amino acids. For the CDR3, the DNA is TGTGCCAGCAGCGCTCTACCGGGACTAGCGCTATCAGATACGCAGTATTTT. The encoded protein is CASSALPGLALSDTQYF.

This clonotype was observed many times. This chain connects TRBV20-1 to TRBJ2-7, with D tentatively TRBD2 (7 bases). This CDR3 comprises 13 residues. Between the trimmed V and J ends, which lost 4 bases and 3 bases, there was a span of 13 bases. Per germline, CDR1 DFQATT and CDR2 SNEGSKA (reference sequence). Here the CDR3 DNA reads TGCAGTGCTAAACGGGGGGCCGGCTACGAGCAGTACTTC. It encodes CSAKRGAGYEQYF.

This clonotype occurred many times. The chain has TRBV29-1 and TRBJ2-7, with a weak D call TRBD2 (6 bases). The CDR3 has 14 residues. Germline V CDR1 and CDR2: SQVTM, ANQGSEA. The V end was cut by 6 bases, the J end by 1 base, with 16 bases between. The CDR3 DNA reads as TGCAGCGTCGGAGGGGCGACCTCTTCCTACGAGCAGTACTTC. It encodes CSVGGATSSYEQYF.

The genes are TRBV29-1 and TRBJ1-1, with a weak D call TRBD1 (5 bases). V lost 5 bases and J lost 7, with 14 bases in between. CDR3 length equals 12 residues. Germline lookup yields CDR1 SQVTM and CDR2 ANQGSEA. The CDR3 nucleotides read TGCAGCGTTTCAGGGTGGAACGATGAAGCTTTCTTT. Translated: CSVSGWNDEAFF.

The chain recombines TRBV6-5 with TRBJ2-5; D ambiguous. V dropped 7 bases and J dropped 5 bases, with 17 bases sitting between them. CDR3 size: 14 residues. Germline V gene lookup returns CDR1 MNHEY and CDR2 SVGAGI. DNA for the CDR3: TGTGCCAGCAAGCTAGGGATCTCCGGGGAGACCCAGTACTTC. Translating it yields CASKLGISGETQYF.

The sample holds many counts of this clonotype. The chain recombines TRBV5-6 with TRBJ1-5; 9 positions match TRBD1. V shed 4 bases and J 1 base; nucleotides not matched to a gene: 6. Per the germline V gene, CDR1 is SGHDT and CDR2 is YYEEEE. CDR3 size: 16 residues. Written as DNA, the CDR3 is TGTGCCAGCAGCGGGGGGACAGGGAGGAGCAATCAGCCCCAGCATTTT. This gives the protein CASSGGTGRSNQPQHF.